This TCR beta chain is drawn from a study of T-cell memory formation after mild COVID-19. This clonotype was picked up a small number of times. Per the germline V gene, CDR1 is MNHEY and CDR2 is SVGAGI. The CDR3 loop spans 17 amino acids. V was trimmed by 1 base and J by 2 bases, leaving 12 bases between them. One entry per CDR3 protein results from TCRdb running MiXCR on the 5' RACE reads. This table has about 340,000 distinct CDR3 sequences, 20% to 25% appearing once. What was sequenced was PBMCs or a T cell subset sorted from them (not recorded which). V is TRBV6-5 and J is TRBJ2-6, with D perhaps TRBD2 (6 bases). This receptor was taken from a man between 18 and 29 years old who had mild COVID-19 (a few samples of this study predate the infection). Cell type and time point are not known. The CDR3 DNA reads TGTGCCAGCAGTTACTTTGGGGGGTTTGCTGGGGCCAACGTCCTGACTTTC. It codes for CASSYFGGFAGANVLTF.